Detailed here is one T cell receptor (beta chain). As yet, its antigen is unknown. The data were obtained in a study of a mutant IDH1 vaccine in newly diagnosed glioma. Background on the study: At weeks 1, 3, 5, 7, 11, 15, 19 and 23, patients received a vaccination, eight in all. Patients were pretreated with radiotherapy, temozolomide, or both, mostly both.

The assay was immunoSEQ multiplex PCR, and TCRdb's table has in-frame clones only and misses some. Of 50,000 to 65,000 clones in the sample, more than 75% were seen once. The time point was: week 23, last vaccination. Doses of 300 ug of mutant IDH1 20-mer peptide were given with topical imiquimod. Every donor had a new WHO grade 3 or 4 astrocytoma that was IDH1-mutant, with loss of nuclear ATRX. Germline values: CDR1 PRHDT, CDR2 FYEKMQ (reference sequence). Trimming removed 1 base at V and 0 bases at J, with 4 bases between. This CDR3 has 15 residues. The clonotype originates from a middle-aged man with glioma. The rearrangement links TRBV13 to TRBJ2-6; no definite D call. The material sequenced was PBMCs, taken from a glioma patient whose treatment included an IDH1 peptide vaccine. The CDR3 loop is CASSLAISGANVLTF. CDR3 sequence (DNA): TGTGCCAGCAGCTTAGCCATCTCTGGGGCCAACGTCCTGACTTTC.